This is a list of T cell receptor beta chains from one sample in a study of T cell responses to AZD1222 COVID-19 vaccine. Libraries were prepared by immunoSEQ multiplex PCR; TCRdb keeps only in-frame clonotypes and omits some of them. The profile shows roughly 160,000 clones, around 87% of them singletons. The input for sequencing was peripheral blood, taken on day 0 of AZD1222 vaccination. The receptor source for this set is an adult in good health. Both conserved end residues are part of each CDR3. D genes are given only for firm matches. Size is omitted from some rows. Given values are once, few, many or a class for expanded clones.

CDR3 DNA: TGTGCCAGTTGTGAGGTTGGGGGGGTCACCCTCCACTTT
CDR3 protein: CASCEVGGVTLHF
clone size: NA
J gene: TRBJ1-6
D gene: NA
V gene: TRBV19

CDR3 DNA: TGCGCCAGCAGTCCGACTGGGGCCCCCAGGACGCCCTACGAGCAGTACTTC
CDR3 protein: CASSPTGAPRTPYEQYF
clone size: few
J gene: TRBJ2-7
D gene: NA
V gene: TRBV23-1

CDR3 DNA: TGTGCCAGCAGCTTAAACCGAGGGGGGATCTTCACTGAAGCTTTCTTT
CDR3 protein: CASSLNRGGIFTEAFF
clone size: NA
J gene: TRBJ1-1
D gene: NA
V gene: TRBV7-9

CDR3 DNA: TGTGCCAGCAGCGGGGAAGCAGGGGCCACTGAAGCTTTCTTT
CDR3 protein: CASSGEAGATEAFF
clone size: NA
J gene: TRBJ1-1
D gene: NA
V gene: TRBV5-4

CDR3 DNA: TGTGCCAGCAGTGTTACCCAAACTAGTCCTATCTATGAGCAGTTCTTC
CDR3 protein: CASSVTQTSPIYEQFF
clone size: NA
J gene: TRBJ2-1
D gene: NA
V gene: TRBV6-4

CDR3 DNA: TGTGCCAGCAGCTTGGGGGGGAAGACTGGAAAACTGTTTTTT
CDR3 protein: CASSLGGKTGKLFF
clone size: few
J gene: TRBJ1-4
D gene: NA
V gene: TRBV5-6

CDR3 DNA: TGCGCCAGCAGCTTGGTTTTGCCAGGCCACGAGCAGTACTTC
CDR3 protein: CASSLVLPGHEQYF
clone size: NA
J gene: TRBJ2-7
D gene: NA
V gene: TRBV5-1

CDR3 DNA: TGTGCCAGCAGCTTAGTTTCGGCGGGGGTCCACGAGCAGTACTTC
CDR3 protein: CASSLVSAGVHEQYF
clone size: NA
J gene: TRBJ2-7
D gene: TRBD2
V gene: TRBV11-2

CDR3 DNA: TGCACCAGCAGCCAAGATCCCCCGAACACAGATACGCAGTATTTT
CDR3 protein: CTSSQDPPNTDTQYF
clone size: NA
J gene: TRBJ2-3
D gene: NA
V gene: TRBV1

CDR3 DNA: TGTGCCAGCAGCGACAGGGGGCTTAGCACAGATACGCAGTATTTT
CDR3 protein: CASSDRGLSTDTQYF
clone size: NA
J gene: TRBJ2-3
D gene: TRBD1
V gene: TRBV7-9

CDR3 DNA: TGTGCCAGCAGCCAAGATAGGTCGGGCCAAGAGACCCAGTACTTC
CDR3 protein: CASSQDRSGQETQYF
clone size: NA
J gene: TRBJ2-5
D gene: NA
V gene: TRBV4-2

CDR3 DNA: TGTGCCAGCAGTTTCGAGGATGGGAACACTGAAGCTTTCTTT
CDR3 protein: CASSFEDGNTEAFF
clone size: NA
J gene: TRBJ1-1
D gene: NA
V gene: TRBV27

CDR3 DNA: TGTGCCAGCGGCACAGGCGCTAGCGGGGGTGATACGCAGTATTTT
CDR3 protein: CASGTGASGGDTQYF
clone size: once
J gene: TRBJ2-3
D gene: TRBD2
V gene: TRBV9

CDR3 DNA: TGCAGCGCCCGGACTAGCGGGGGGTTCAATGAGCAGTTCTTC
CDR3 protein: CSARTSGGFNEQFF
clone size: NA
J gene: TRBJ2-1
D gene: TRBD2
V gene: TRBV29-1

CDR3 DNA: TGTGCCAGCAGTTCCACGACAGGGTCGGGAAATTCACCCCTCCACTTT
CDR3 protein: CASSSTTGSGNSPLHF
clone size: NA
J gene: TRBJ1-6
D gene: TRBD1
V gene: TRBV7-9

CDR3 DNA: TGTGCCAGCAGTCAAGCAGGGGGCCGCTACTACGAGCAGTACTTC
CDR3 protein: CASSQAGGRYYEQYF
clone size: NA
J gene: TRBJ2-7
D gene: TRBD1
V gene: TRBV2

CDR3 DNA: TGTGCCAGCAGGCAAGGAAGCAATCAGCCCCAGCATTTT
CDR3 protein: CASRQGSNQPQHF
clone size: NA
J gene: TRBJ1-5
D gene: NA
V gene: TRBV6-5

CDR3 DNA: TGTGCCAGCAGTTACGATTCAGGGGGATCCGCCTACGAGCAGTACTTC
CDR3 protein: CASSYDSGGSAYEQYF
clone size: NA
J gene: TRBJ2-7
D gene: TRBD1
V gene: TRBV6-5

CDR3 DNA: TGTGCCAGCAGCTTGTGGGCGGATGGGGCCAACGTCCTGACTTTC
CDR3 protein: CASSLWADGANVLTF
clone size: NA
J gene: TRBJ2-6
D gene: NA
V gene: TRBV5-4

CDR3 DNA: TGTGCCAGCAGCTCACGGACTAGCGGGGGGGCAGATACGCAGTATTTT
CDR3 protein: CASSSRTSGGADTQYF
clone size: NA
J gene: TRBJ2-3
D gene: TRBD2
V gene: TRBV7-8

CDR3 DNA: TGCGCCAGCAGCTCGCGGACAGAAGACAATGAGCAGTTCTTC
CDR3 protein: CASSSRTEDNEQFF
clone size: NA
J gene: TRBJ2-1
D gene: NA
V gene: TRBV5-1

CDR3 DNA: TGCGCCAGCAGCTTGGGGAGTAACTATGGCTACACCTTC
CDR3 protein: CASSLGSNYGYTF
clone size: once
J gene: TRBJ1-2
D gene: NA
V gene: TRBV5-1

CDR3 DNA: TGTGCCAGCAGCCAAGTTGACGTGAACACCGGGGAGCTGTTTTTT
CDR3 protein: CASSQVDVNTGELFF
clone size: few
J gene: TRBJ2-2
D gene: NA
V gene: TRBV4-2

CDR3 DNA: TGTGCCAGCCTGACTAGCGGGGGGGCAGATACGCAGTATTTT
CDR3 protein: CASLTSGGADTQYF
clone size: NA
J gene: TRBJ2-3
D gene: TRBD2
V gene: TRBV2

CDR3 DNA: TGTGCCAGCAGTGAAGCGGGCACAGGGGAGATTGGCTACACCTTC
CDR3 protein: CASSEAGTGEIGYTF
clone size: NA
J gene: TRBJ1-2
D gene: TRBD1
V gene: TRBV6-1

CDR3 DNA: TGTGCCAGCAGCATCCAGGGGGCGCCCCTTACTATCCTCCACTTT
CDR3 protein: CASSIQGAPLTILHF
clone size: NA
J gene: TRBJ1-6
D gene: TRBD1
V gene: TRBV13

CDR3 DNA: TGTGCCAGCAAAGGACAGGGTCCAGCGTACGAGCAGTACTTC
CDR3 protein: CASKGQGPAYEQYF
clone size: NA
J gene: TRBJ2-7
D gene: TRBD1
V gene: TRBV2

CDR3 DNA: TGTGCCAGCAGGGGGGGGGCCGGTACAGATACGCAGTATTTT
CDR3 protein: CASRGGAGTDTQYF
clone size: NA
J gene: TRBJ2-3
D gene: NA
V gene: TRBV2

CDR3 DNA: TGCAGTGCTAGAGTAGTCGATACGCAGTATTTT
CDR3 protein: CSARVVDTQYF
clone size: NA
J gene: TRBJ2-3
D gene: NA
V gene: TRBV20-1

CDR3 DNA: TGTGCCAGCAGTAATATTTCGCCAGAGTCTGGCTACACCTTC
CDR3 protein: CASSNISPESGYTF
clone size: NA
J gene: TRBJ1-2
D gene: NA
V gene: TRBV28

CDR3 DNA: TGTGCCAGCATTAACCTAGCGGGGCCCTCCTACGAGCAGTACTTC
CDR3 protein: CASINLAGPSYEQYF
clone size: NA
J gene: TRBJ2-7
D gene: TRBD2
V gene: TRBV6-5

CDR3 DNA: TGCGCCAGCAGCTTGGCTCTCTCCGCGACTAACTATGGCTACACCTTC
CDR3 protein: CASSLALSATNYGYTF
clone size: NA
J gene: TRBJ1-2
D gene: NA
V gene: TRBV5-1

CDR3 DNA: TGTGCCAGCAGCTTCTGGAACTACGAGCAGTACTTC
CDR3 protein: CASSFWNYEQYF
clone size: NA
J gene: TRBJ2-7
D gene: NA
V gene: TRBV5-6

CDR3 DNA: TGTGCCAGCAGCCAATGGTCGGGGTCACCCCTCCACTTT
CDR3 protein: CASSQWSGSPLHF
clone size: NA
J gene: TRBJ1-6
D gene: NA
V gene: TRBV14

CDR3 DNA: TGTGCCAGTAGTATAGACGGGGAGGCCAATGAGCAGTTCTTC
CDR3 protein: CASSIDGEANEQFF
clone size: NA
J gene: TRBJ2-1
D gene: NA
V gene: TRBV19

CDR3 DNA: TGTGCCAGCAGCCAAGAATTGGGTTCCAGGGGCGTAGAAACTGAAGCTTTCTTT
CDR3 protein: CASSQELGSRGVETEAFF
clone size: NA
J gene: TRBJ1-1
D gene: NA
V gene: TRBV14

CDR3 DNA: TGTGCTAGTGGCGACAGGGGGCTAAGCAATCAGCCCCAGCATTTT
CDR3 protein: CASGDRGLSNQPQHF
clone size: NA
J gene: TRBJ1-5
D gene: TRBD1
V gene: TRBV12-5

CDR3 DNA: TGTGCCAGCAGCTTAGGGCGGGCTAGCGGGGACCAAGAGACCCAGTACTTC
CDR3 protein: CASSLGRASGDQETQYF
clone size: NA
J gene: TRBJ2-5
D gene: TRBD2
V gene: TRBV7-9

CDR3 DNA: TGCGCCAGCCGCATCAGGGGAGATGAGCAGTTCTTC
CDR3 protein: CASRIRGDEQFF
clone size: NA
J gene: TRBJ2-1
D gene: NA
V gene: TRBV5-1

CDR3 DNA: TGTGCCAGCAGCTTACAGGGGGTGAACACTGAAGCTTTCTTT
CDR3 protein: CASSLQGVNTEAFF
clone size: NA
J gene: TRBJ1-1
D gene: TRBD1
V gene: TRBV7-3

CDR3 DNA: TGTGCCAGCAGCCCGACACCGGGGGCTGAAGCTTTCTTT
CDR3 protein: CASSPTPGAEAFF
clone size: NA
J gene: TRBJ1-1
D gene: NA
V gene: TRBV5-4

CDR3 DNA: TGCGCCAGCAGCCAAGAGGTGACTAGCGGCCCCTACGAGCAGTACTTC
CDR3 protein: CASSQEVTSGPYEQYF
clone size: once
J gene: TRBJ2-7
D gene: TRBD2
V gene: TRBV4-3

CDR3 DNA: TGTGCCAGCAGCCCTGCGGGACAAACCACAGATACGCAGTATTTT
CDR3 protein: CASSPAGQTTDTQYF
clone size: NA
J gene: TRBJ2-3
D gene: NA
V gene: TRBV11-2

CDR3 DNA: TGTGCCAGCAGCTTTAGTTTACAGGGAAACACCGGGGAGCTGTTTTTT
CDR3 protein: CASSFSLQGNTGELFF
clone size: NA
J gene: TRBJ2-2
D gene: NA
V gene: TRBV7-9